The 22 T cell receptor beta chains below were found in one sample sequenced in a study of T cell responses to AZD1222 COVID-19 vaccine. Method: immunoSEQ multiplex PCR; TCRdb's copy keeps in-frame clones and lacks some. This sample has roughly 140,000 clones, with more than 85% found just once. The input for sequencing was peripheral blood, taken 28 days after the second AZD1222 dose. Every receptor here comes from an adult who received the AZD1222 COVID-19 vaccine.

The chain employs TRBV5-1 and TRBJ1-2, with a possible D match to TRBD1 (6 bases). V lost 4 bases and J 4 bases, leaving 11 bases between the germline ends. This CDR3 contains 13 residues. CDR1 and CDR2 (germline): SGHRS, YFSETQ. As DNA, the CDR3 is TGCGCCAGCAGCCCAATACAGGGCTATGGCTACACCTTC. This translates into CASSPIQGYGYTF.

The CDR3 sequence is CASSAYRGRNYGYTF. The CDR3 DNA sequence: TGTGCCAGCAGCGCGTACAGGGGAAGAAACTATGGCTACACCTTC. The chain carries TRBV9 and TRBJ1-2, with 7 bases matching TRBD1. The CDR3 is made up of 15 amino acids. The germline CDR1 and CDR2 sequences are SGDLS and YYNGEE. J gave up 2 bases and V 3 bases, and 7 bases lay outside the gene matches. Full variable domain (missing parts from reference TRBV9 and TRBJ1-2): DSGVTQTPKHLITATGQRVTLRCSPRSGDLSVYWYQQSLDQGLQFLIQYYNGEERAKGNILERFSAQQFPDLHSELNLSSLELGDSALYFCASSAYRGRNYGYTFGSGTRLTVV.

The chain carries TRBV11-2 and TRBJ2-1; D gene ambiguous. Germline V gene data show CDR1 as SGHAT and CDR2 as FQNNGV. V was shortened by 5 bases and J by 13 bases, with 15 bases between the two germline ends. CDR3 size: 12 residues. CDR3 region: CASSPPDRRQFF. In DNA form, the CDR3 reads TGTGCCAGCAGCCCCCCGGACCGGCGACAGTTCTTC. The entire variable domain, with the rest obtained from reference TRBV11-2 and TRBJ2-1, is as follows: EAGVAQSPRYKIIEKRQSVAFWCNPISGHATLYWYQQILGQGPKLLIQFQNNGVVDDSQLPKDRFSAERLKGVDSTLKIQPAKLEDSAVYLCASSPPDRRQFFGPGTRLTVL.

This chain uses TRBV7-7 with TRBJ2-5, with 15 bases identical to TRBD2. Germline CDR1 and CDR2: SSHAT and FNYEAQ (reference sequence). V was clipped by 5 bases and J by 7 bases; unmatched bases: 5. The CDR3 has 15 amino acids. The CDR3 bases are TGTGCCAGCAGCCCGCGGACTAGCGGGGGGGGGACCCAGTACTTC. Amino acid sequence: CASSPRTSGGGTQYF.

The count of this clone is one. The gene calls are TRBV7-9 and TRBJ2-2; maybe TRBD2 (6 bases). The CDR3 totals 17 residues. CDR1 is SEHNR, CDR2 FQNEAQ, per germline (reference sequence). The V and J ends lost 3 bases and 1 base respectively, with 15 bases between them. CDR3 sequence: CASSLGGSAQNTGELFF. The CDR3 DNA sequence: TGTGCCAGCAGCTTGGGAGGTAGCGCGCAGAACACCGGGGAGCTGTTTTTT.

V is TRBV6-2 or TRBV6-3 and J is TRBJ2-3; 10 bases are a match to TRBD2. V was clipped by 6 bases and J by 3 bases; unmatched bases: 3. The CDR3 loop spans 14 amino acids. Germline values: CDR1 MNHEY, CDR2 SVGEGT. The CDR3 nucleotides read TGTGCCAGCAGCCTAGCGGGAGTGACAGATACGCAGTATTTT. The encoded protein is CASSLAGVTDTQYF.

This chain links TRBV9 with TRBJ2-2; TRBD2 might be the D (5 bases). The CDR3 has 16 residues. The germline V gene encodes CDR1 SGDLS and CDR2 YYNGEE. V lost 0 bases and J 1 base, leaving 10 bases between the germline ends. The CDR3 reads CASSVGGPRNTGELFF. The CDR3 coding sequence is TGTGCCAGCAGCGTAGGAGGGCCGAGGAACACCGGGGAGCTGTTTTTT.

The chain has TRBV6-5 and TRBJ2-1; 7 bases match TRBD1. With 7 bases clipped from V and 7 bases from J, the junction kept 4 bases outside the gene matches. The CDR3 covers 12 residues. Germline values: CDR1 MNHEY, CDR2 SVGAGI. Written as DNA, the CDR3 is TGTGCCAGCAAAGGGACAGCAAATGAGCAGTTCTTC. It yields the protein CASKGTANEQFF.

The chain has TRBV4-1 and TRBJ1-1; D remains unclear. Trimming took 3 bases from V and 5 from J, leaving 19 bases between them. This CDR3 spans 16 amino acids. Looked up from germline, CDR1 is MGHRA and CDR2 is YSYEKL. For the CDR3, the DNA is TGCGCCAGCAGCCAGCTTCACGTCGGGGTACGGACTGAAGCTTTCTTT. It yields the protein CASSQLHVGVRTEAFF.

The rearrangement uses TRBV9 and TRBJ2-2, with TRBD2 matching 7 bases. The germline gives CDR1 SGDLS, CDR2 YYNGEE. The CDR3 covers 15 residues. The ends lost 1 base at V and 0 bases at J; junction bases unmatched: 0. CDR3 sequence reads: CASSVRGANTGELFF. CDR3 DNA: TGTGCCAGCAGCGTACGGGGGGCGAACACCGGGGAGCTGTTTTTT.

The genes are TRBV6-5 and TRBJ2-1; 10 bases fit TRBD2. This CDR3 spans 15 amino acids. Germline V CDR1 and CDR2: MNHEY, SVGAGI. The V segment lost 9 bases and the J segment 4 bases; nucleotides outside the gene matches: 9. CDR3 nucleotide sequence: TGTGCCAGTTTAAGGACTAGCGGACTTTACAATGAGCAGTTCTTC. It encodes CASLRTSGLYNEQFF.

The CDR3 spells CSVVQGADTQYF. The DNA of the CDR3 is TGCAGCGTAGTACAGGGGGCAGATACGCAGTATTTT. The chain recombines TRBV29-1 with TRBJ2-3, with TRBD1 identical over 8 bases. This CDR3 comprises 12 residues. Germline V lookup: CDR1 SQVTM, CDR2 ANQGSEA. The ends lost 6 bases at V and 4 bases at J; junction bases unmatched: 3.

The V call is TRBV6-5, the J call TRBJ1-4, with D unresolved. Trimming removed 6 bases at V and 6 bases at J, with 14 bases between. Germline V gene data show CDR1 as MNHEY and CDR2 as SVGAGI. CDR3 length: 14 amino acids. CDR3 DNA: TGTGCCAGCAGGCCCCTAACTAGTGATGAAAAACTGTTTTTT. The encoded protein is CASRPLTSDEKLFF.

The chain joins TRBV6-1 to TRBJ1-5; no clear D. CDR3 size: 13 residues. Germline V gives CDR1 MNHNS, CDR2 SASEGT. The ends were cut back, 1 base at V and 6 bases at J, with 7 bases in the middle. For the CDR3, the DNA is TGTGCCAGCAGTGAAGTAGAGTTTCAGCCCCAGCATTTT. Translated: CASSEVEFQPQHF.

The V and J genes are TRBV3-1 (or the pseudogene TRBV3-2) and TRBJ2-1; 13 bases are shared with TRBD2. Germline V CDR1 and CDR2: LGHDT, YNNKEL (reference sequence). The J segment lost 9 bases and the V segment lost 0 bases, leaving 11 bases of the junction unmatched. CDR3 length: 18 residues. The CDR3 bases are TGTGCCAGCAGCCAAGAAGGCTCTGGACTAGCGGGAGCCGGTGAGCAGTTCTTC. Its translation: CASSQEGSGLAGAGEQFF.

V is TRBV7-7 and J is TRBJ2-2; D gene ambiguous. Germline CDR1 SSHAT, CDR2 FNYEAQ (reference sequence). Trimming removed 2 bases at V and 0 bases at J, with 10 bases between. The CDR3 is 16 residues long. In nucleotides, the CDR3 is TGTGCCAGCAGCTTATCTTCAGGAGCGAACACCGGGGAGCTGTTTTTT. Its translation: CASSLSSGANTGELFF.

This clone appeared a single time. This chain connects TRBV27 to TRBJ2-1, with 9 nucleotides matching TRBD1. The CDR3 covers 16 residues. Losses at the gene ends were 2 bases for V and 8 bases for J; bases not matched to a gene: 10. Germline V gene sequence: CDR1 MNHEY, CDR2 SMNVEV (reference sequence). CDR3 sequence reads: CASSLVGQGISDEQFF. Here the CDR3 DNA reads TGTGCCAGCAGTTTAGTGGGACAGGGCATTTCGGATGAGCAGTTCTTC.

The chain joins TRBV29-1 to TRBJ2-2, with D possibly being TRBD2 (5 bases). This CDR3 has 13 amino acids. The germline V gene has CDR1 SQVTM and CDR2 ANQGSEA. The V and J ends lost 6 bases and 6 bases respectively, with 14 bases between them. The CDR3 reads CSVMEAPPGELFF. The CDR3 bases are TGCAGCGTCATGGAGGCGCCACCCGGGGAGCTGTTTTTT.

The V gene is TRBV7-8, the J gene TRBJ2-3; D is unresolved. Trimming cost V 1 base and J 0 bases, with 11 bases left between them. This CDR3 is built from 16 residues. CDR1 and CDR2 from the germline V gene are SGHVS and FQNEAQ. The CDR3 DNA reads as TGTGCCAGCAGCTTAGGGGCCAGCTTAAGCACAGATACGCAGTATTTT. Its protein product is CASSLGASLSTDTQYF.

The J gene is TRBJ2-7, the V gene TRBV2; D possibly corresponds to TRBD1 (6 bases). Between the trimmed V and J ends, which lost 6 bases and 2 bases, there was a span of 11 bases. Germline V gene sequence: CDR1 SNHLY, CDR2 FYNNEI. This CDR3 contains 13 residues. The CDR3 DNA sequence: TGTGCCAGCAGCAACAGGGCCCCCTACGAGCAGTACTTC. This gives the protein CASSNRAPYEQYF.

The chain combines TRBV7-2 with TRBJ1-2, with 8 positions matching TRBD1. Germline CDR1 is SGHTA and CDR2 is FQGNSA. CDR3 length equals 14 residues. J gave up 5 bases and V 0 bases, and 2 bases lay outside the gene matches. CDR3 region: CASSLATGEYGYTF. The CDR3 nucleotides are TGTGCCAGCAGCTTAGCGACAGGGGAGTATGGCTACACCTTC. Variable domain in full (rest from reference TRBV7-2 and TRBJ1-2): GAGVSQSPSNKVTEKGKDVELRCDPISGHTALYWYRQSLGQGLEFLIYFQGNSAPDKSGLPSDRFSAERTGGSVSTLTIQRTQQEDSAVYLCASSLATGEYGYTFGSGTRLTVV.

This clone was seen just once. The chain uses TRBV4-1 and TRBJ2-4; D ambiguous. Germline values: CDR1 MGHRA, CDR2 YSYEKL. CDR3 length: 16 amino acids. Trimming removed 4 bases from V and 0 bases from J, with 13 bases in between. CDR3 nucleotide sequence: TGCGCCAGCAGCCCGAGTCCCTTGGGAGCCAAAAACATTCAGTACTTC. Amino acids: CASSPSPLGAKNIQYF.